The clone carrying this T cell receptor beta chain was seen once. The data stem from a study of shared clonotypes between healthy human individuals. Study summary: There were three CD4 naive, three CD4 memory, two CD8 naive and one CD8 memory plates per donor.

Method: immunoSEQ multiplex PCR; TCRdb's copy keeps in-frame clones and lacks some. The sample shows around 510,000 clones, about 96% of them seen only once. This CDR3 spans 15 amino acids. V was clipped by 2 bases and J by 3 bases, with 14 bases between them. The V gene's germline CDR1 is SGHTA and CDR2 FQGNSA. The clonotype comes from a young woman in good health. The sequenced sample consisted of naive CD4+ T cells sorted from blood. Subset here: CD45RA+ positively selected. This chain connects TRBV7-2 to TRBJ2-7; tentatively, D is TRBD1 or TRBD2 (5 bases each). The CDR3 DNA reads TGTGCCAGCAGCTTATTCGGGGACGGGAACTACGAGCAGTACTTC. The encoded protein is CASSLFGDGNYEQYF.